The rows below give T cell receptor beta chains drawn from one sample of a study of shared clonotypes between healthy human individuals. Method: immunoSEQ multiplex PCR; TCRdb's copy keeps in-frame clones and lacks some. The sample contains some 2.1 million clones, about 95% of which appear only once. The sample was naive CD8+ T cells sorted from blood. All receptors come from a young man in good health. CDR3s include the opening cysteine and the closing phenylalanine or tryptophan. D genes are given only for firm matches. The size of a clone is reported for some rows only, either as once, few or many, or as a class for expanded clones.

>TRBJ2-1|TRBV6-4|.|.
TGTGCCAGCAGTGGCAGGGGGGCGCCAGATGAGCAGTTCTTC
CASSGRGAPDEQFF
>TRBJ2-7|TRBV5-4|TRBD2|.
TGTGCCAGCAGCTGGGAGCCGGGACTAGCACGACACGAGCAGTACTTC
CASSWEPGLARHEQYF
>TRBJ1-1|TRBV7-6|.|.
TGTGCCAGCAGCTTAGTCACCCAGGGGAGGGCTGAAGCTTTCTTT
CASSLVTQGRAEAFF
>TRBJ2-7|TRBV6-6|.|.
TGTGCCAGCAGTTACTCAACAGGGCTCTCCTACGAGCAGTACTTC
CASSYSTGLSYEQYF
>TRBJ1-1|TRBV2|.|.
TGTGCCAGCAGTGAAGATGCAGCTCTTGACACTGAAGCTTTCTTT
CASSEDAALDTEAFF
>TRBJ2-1|TRBV9|.|.
TGTGCCAGCAGCGTAGGGGCTTACAATGAGCAGTTCTTC
CASSVGAYNEQFF
>TRBJ2-3|TRBV4-1|TRBD2|.
TGCGCCAGCAGCCTTCGGACTAGCGGGAGCTCAGATACGCAGTATTTT
CASSLRTSGSSDTQYF
>TRBJ2-1|TRBV7-9|TRBD2|.
TGTGCCAGCAGCTTAGAGATCGGGGGGGCGGCAAATGAGCAGTTCTTC
CASSLEIGGAANEQFF
>TRBJ2-7|TRBV4-1|TRBD1|.
TGCGCCAGCAGCCAAGTAGACAGGGTAGGGTACGAGCAGTACTTC
CASSQVDRVGYEQYF
>TRBJ2-2|TRBV10-1|.|.
TGCGCCAGCAGTGAGTCCCCCTACGAAGCTGACACCGGGGAGCTGTTTTTT
CASSESPYEADTGELFF
>TRBJ1-5|TRBV7-2|.|.
TGTGCCAGCAGCCTTGCGGGGGGTCAGCCCCAGCATTTT
CASSLAGGQPQHF
>TRBJ2-7|TRBV27|.|.
TGTGCCAGCAGTTTCTCGGGGACCTACGAGCAGTACTTC
CASSFSGTYEQYF
>TRBJ2-7|TRBV5-1|.|.
TGCGCCAGCAGCTTAGGTGTTTGGGCGGGAATCTACGAGCAGTACTTC
CASSLGVWAGIYEQYF
>TRBJ2-7|TRBV13|.|.
TGTGCCAGCAGCTCTAGAGACAGTACCTACGAGCAGTACTTC
CASSSRDSTYEQYF
>TRBJ2-1|TRBV5-5|.|.
TGTGCCAGCAGCTGGACCGGGATTTACAATGAGCAGTTCTTC
CASSWTGIYNEQFF
>TRBJ1-1|TRBV19|.|.
TGTGCCAGTACGGGGAACATGAACACTGAAGCTTTCTTT
CASTGNMNTEAFF
>TRBJ2-2|TRBV9|.|.
TGTGCCAGCCAACCCGGGGGGCGAGTAGGCGGGGAGCTGTTTTTT
CASQPGGRVGGELFF
>TRBJ1-3|TRBV27|.|.
TGTGCCAGCAGTTTTCAAGGGGCTGGAAACACCATATATTTT
CASSFQGAGNTIYF
>TRBJ2-7|TRBV9|.|.
TGTGCCAGCAGCGTAGGGCAGGGAGCAACCTACGAGCAGTACTTC
CASSVGQGATYEQYF
>TRBJ2-7|TRBV5-1|.|.
TGCGCCAGCAGCTTGGCCGGGACAAACGAGCAGTACTTC
CASSLAGTNEQYF
>TRBJ2-1|TRBV4-3|.|.
TGCGCCAGCAGCCCAGGGGGGATCTACAATGAGCAGTTCTTC
CASSPGGIYNEQFF
>TRBJ2-5|TRBV6-5|.|.
TGTGCCAGCAGTTACGGTTCGGCTGAGACCCAGTACTTC
CASSYGSAETQYF
>TRBJ2-7|TRBV6-1|.|.
TGTGCCAGCAACCCGGGCAGATCCGCCTACGAGCAGTACTTC
CASNPGRSAYEQYF
>TRBJ2-7|TRBV6-4|.|.
TGTGCCAGCTTCCCAGAAAAAGGGGGGCCCCCCTACGAGCAGTACTTC
CASFPEKGGPPYEQYF
>TRBJ1-1|TRBV27|.|.
TGTGCCAGCAGTTTATCCCTCCCACAGATGAACACTGAAGCTTTCTTT
CASSLSLPQMNTEAFF
>TRBJ1-4|TRBV18|.|.
TGTGCCAGCTCACCACAGGGCGGCTATGAAAAACTGTTTTTT
CASSPQGGYEKLFF
>TRBJ1-2|TRBV5-4|.|.
TGTGCCAGCAGCTTGCGGGGGTCCAACTATGGCTACACCTTC
CASSLRGSNYGYTF
>TRBJ2-1|TRBV29-1|.|once
TGCAGTCTATGGGGGAGTAGCCACAATGAGCAGTTCTTC
CSLWGSSHNEQFF
>TRBJ2-5|TRBV5-6|.|.
TGTGCCAGCAGCCCCGACCGGAATCGCGGGCGAGAAGAGACCCAGTACTTC
CASSPDRNRGREETQYF
>TRBJ1-5|TRBV7-9|.|few
TGTGCCAGCAGCCCCCGTGGCAGGGACAATCAGCCCCAGCATTTT
CASSPRGRDNQPQHF